These 12 T cell receptor beta chains were all obtained from the same sample, sequenced in a study of Graves' ophthalmopathy and Graves' hyperthyroidism. The authors amplified TCR beta CDR3 regions, and they did so from RNA transcripts for repertoire sequencing. Second-round multiplex PCR came after a first-round RT-PCR that employed HTBI primers. Via MiXCR, TCRdb re-called the multiplex PCR reads, giving one row per CDR3 protein. Among 900,000 to 1,200,000 distinct CDR3 sequences listed, about two fifths were seen once. The sequencing sample was made of peripheral blood or thyroid tissue (not recorded which). The source of these receptors is an adult man with Graves' hyperthyroidism.

There are a few counts of this clonotype. The J gene is TRBJ2-7, the V gene TRBV12-3 or TRBV12-4; D may be TRBD1 (5 bases). The CDR3 has 13 residues. Between the trimmed V and J ends, which lost 5 bases and 3 bases, there was a span of 11 bases. The CDR3 coding sequence is TGTGCCAGCAGTCCTTATGACAGCTACGAGCAGTACTTC. Its translation: CASSPYDSYEQYF.

This clonotype appeared a few times. The chain recombines TRBV7-6 with TRBJ1-4, with 9 bases that match TRBD1. From germline, CDR1 is SGHVS and CDR2 FNYEAQ. The CDR3 runs to 16 residues. CDR3: CARGGTGPVIGEKLFF. CDR3 sequence (DNA): TGTGCGCGAGGGGGGACAGGGCCAGTTATAGGGGAAAAACTGTTTTTT.

In this sample, this clonotype turned up many times. The chain couples TRBV15 to TRBJ1-1; a weak D match, TRBD1 (5 bases). CDR3 length equals 13 residues. The germline V and J ends were trimmed by 3 bases and 5 bases, with 10 bases remaining between them. Germline assignment: CDR1 LNHNV and CDR2 YYDKDF (reference sequence). The CDR3 protein is CATSRLGGTEAFF. DNA of the CDR3: TGTGCCACCAGCAGGTTGGGGGGTACTGAAGCTTTCTTT.

This clonotype was found many times. The chain carries TRBV10-3 and TRBJ2-5, with 9 nucleotides matching TRBD1. Germline CDR1 reads ENHRY; CDR2 reads SYGVKD. Trimming cost V 3 bases and J 2 bases; bases outside gene matches: 25. CDR3 size: 22 residues. The DNA for the CDR3 is TGTGCCATCAGTGATTCCAATTTGACATCCGCATTAGGACAGGGGATACAAGAGACCCAGTACTTC. This translates into CAISDSNLTSALGQGIQETQYF.

V usage is TRBV12-3 or TRBV12-4 and J usage is TRBJ2-2; the match to TRBD1 covers 8 bases. Losses at the gene ends were 5 bases for V and 4 bases for J; bases not matched to a gene: 9. The CDR3 is 16 amino acids. This CDR3 is CASSLVQGAGTGELFF. The DNA for the CDR3 is TGTGCCAGCAGTCTCGTCCAGGGGGCGGGCACCGGGGAGCTGTTTTTT.

This clonotype was observed many times. J is TRBJ1-1 and V is TRBV15, with 8 bases fitting TRBD1. Looked up from germline, CDR1 is LNHNV and CDR2 is YYDKDF (reference sequence). Trimming took 1 base from V and 4 from J; bases not matched to a gene: 8. The CDR3 contains 16 residues. The CDR3 DNA sequence: TGTGCCACCAGCAGAGTGGGAACAGGGGGAGTCACTGAAGCTTTCTTT. Protein: CATSRVGTGGVTEAFF.

The V and J genes are TRBV7-9 and TRBJ2-5, with 7 positions matching TRBD2. Unmatched junction bases numbered 10, after V lost 5 bases and J lost 1 base. The CDR3 has 16 residues. Germline CDR1 reads SEHNR; CDR2 reads FQNEAQ (reference sequence). The CDR3 DNA reads TGTGCCAGCAGCCCCCCTAAGCGGGACGGCCAAGAGACCCAGTACTTC. Translating it yields CASSPPKRDGQETQYF.

This clonotype came up many times. This sequence joins TRBV7-9 and TRBJ1-6; 7 positions match TRBD1. CDR3 length: 16 amino acids. V trimming: 3 bases; J trimming: 6 bases; junction bases outside the gene matches: 8. The germline V gene encodes CDR1 SEHNR and CDR2 FQNEAQ (reference sequence). CDR3 DNA: TGTGCCAGCAGCTTCAACCCGGGACAGAGTAATTCACCCCTCCACTTT. This encodes CASSFNPGQSNSPLHF.

This clonotype has at least ten counts. The rearrangement uses TRBV15 and TRBJ2-5; TRBD2 is a possible D gene (6 bases). CDR1 and CDR2 from the germline V gene are LNHNV and YYDKDF (reference sequence). The V end lost 1 base, the J end lost 2 bases, and 11 bases lay between the germline ends. The CDR3 consists of 15 residues. The CDR3 DNA reads as TGTGCCACCAGCAGAGGCGGGGCGCCACAAGAGACCCAGTACTTC. Protein sequence: CATSRGGAPQETQYF. Full variable domain (remainder filled in from reference TRBV15 and TRBJ2-5): DAMVIQNPRYQVTQFGKPVTLSCSQTLNHNVMYWYQQKSSQAPKLLFHYYDKDFNNEADTPDNFQSRRPNTSFCFLDIRSPGLGDTAMYLCATSRGGAPQETQYFGPGTRLLVL.

The CDR3 protein is CASSGRTSGGAYEQYF. Written as DNA, the CDR3 is TGTGCCAGCAGTGGAAGGACTAGCGGGGGGGCGTACGAGCAGTACTTC. The chain couples TRBV6-1 to TRBJ2-7; TRBD2 agrees at 15 bases. The CDR3 covers 16 residues. CDR1 and CDR2 (germline): MNHNS, SASEGT. Trimming took 4 bases from V and 4 from J; bases not matched to a gene: 5.

J is TRBJ2-7 and V is TRBV7-4; no clear D. The ends were cut back, 5 bases at V and 6 bases at J, with 14 bases in the middle. The germline V gene encodes CDR1 SGHVT and CDR2 SQSDAQ. This CDR3 spans 13 amino acids. The CDR3: CASSQSSYSEQYF. The CDR3 DNA reads as TGTGCCAGCAGCCAATCGAGTTATAGCGAGCAGTACTTC.

This clonotype turned up a few times. The CDR3 does not end in the conserved phenylalanine or tryptophan, so this is likely a read error. No DNA is shown, since the ends of the CDR3 on it are uncertain; the CDR3 is the one TCRdb lists. This sequence joins TRBV20-1 and TRBJ2-2; the table's TRBD1 call for D was not verified on the DNA. Germline V lookup: CDR1 DFQATT, CDR2 SNEGSKA (reference sequence). The CDR3 is 8 amino acids in total, end residues counted. This CDR3 is CSARGVGG.